This T cell receptor beta chain was captured in a study of shared clonotypes between healthy human individuals. Whole-study results and caveats: The study found lower generation probabilities in non-shared clonotypes than in those shared by all four donors.

CDR1 and CDR2 (germline): MNHEY, SVGAGI. Trimming took 6 bases from V and 12 from J; bases not matched to a gene: 8. The CDR3 contains 12 residues. In regard to this clone: Its target is unknown.

The table came from immunoSEQ multiplex PCR; TCRdb's copy has only in-frame clones and leaves some out. The table shows roughly 2,500,000 clones, with roughly 93% occurring only once. The rearrangement joins TRBV6-5 to TRBJ1-1; 9 positions match TRBD1. The material sequenced was naive CD4+ T cells from PBMCs. The subset here: CD45RA+ positively selected. The sequence was obtained from a man between 18 and 35 years old in good health. Some clones in this sample may be carry-over from other donors' samples. The CDR3: CASSRTGEGSFF. In DNA form, the CDR3 reads TGTGCCAGCAGCCGGACAGGGGAGGGTTCTTTCTTT.